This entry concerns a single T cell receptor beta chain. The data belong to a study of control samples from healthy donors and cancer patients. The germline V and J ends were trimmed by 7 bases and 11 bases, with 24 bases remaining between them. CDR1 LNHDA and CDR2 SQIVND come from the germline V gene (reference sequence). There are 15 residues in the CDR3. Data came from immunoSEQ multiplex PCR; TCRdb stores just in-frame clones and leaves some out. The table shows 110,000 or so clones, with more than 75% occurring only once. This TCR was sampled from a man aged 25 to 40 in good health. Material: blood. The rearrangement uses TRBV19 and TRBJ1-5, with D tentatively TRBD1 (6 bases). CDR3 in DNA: TGTGCCAGTACTCAGGGGCAGACCAGTAAATTGGCCCAGCATTTT. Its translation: CASTQGQTSKLAQHF.